This T cell receptor beta chain was recorded in a study of shared clonotypes between healthy human individuals. The overall study: The donor pool was made up of a couple of women and a few men aged 18 to 49.

Researchers sequenced unsorted PBMC DNA using ten immunoSEQ deep assay plates. Some clones are missing from TCRdb's copy, which holds only in-frame ones; the method was immunoSEQ multiplex PCR. The data show some 530,000 clones, about 84% seen once. J was trimmed by 1 base and V by 7 bases; bases with no gene match: 10. Germline values: CDR1 MNHNY, CDR2 SVGAGI (reference sequence). This CDR3 contains 16 residues. Recent vaccinations or acute infections were absent in the healthy HIV-negative adult donors. The sequence was collected from a woman aged 40-49 years in good health. Some clones in this sample may be carry-over from other donors' samples. The rearrangement uses TRBV6-6 and TRBJ1-1; 9 bases line up with TRBD1. Material: PBMCs. The CDR3 DNA is TGTGCCAGCACAAAAAGTCCGGGACAGGGGAACACTGAAGCTTTCTTT. Its protein is CASTKSPGQGNTEAFF.